The 23 T cell receptor beta chains below were found in one sample sequenced in a study of T cells in Graves' hyperthyroidism and ophthalmopathy. The CDR3 regions of TCR beta were amplified from RNA transcripts. TCR CDR3 underwent first-round RT-PCR with the HTBI primer set. Each CDR3 protein gets one entry after TCRdb re-called the multiplex PCR reads with MiXCR. Of 500,000 to 750,000 distinct CDR3 sequences listed, just over 45% are singletons. Sequencing was done on a sample of peripheral blood or thyroid tissue (not recorded which). These receptors were collected from a woman between 18 and 30 years old with Graves' hyperthyroidism.

Comment on this clonotype: This CDR3 is missing its conserved last phenylalanine or tryptophan, likely due to a read error. It is unclear where the CDR3 begins or ends on the DNA, so no DNA is shown, and the CDR3 is as TCRdb lists it. J is TRBJ2-7 and V is TRBV7-3. The CDR3 has 10 residues if both end residues are counted. Germline CDR1 reads SGHTA; CDR2 reads FQGTGA. The CDR3 region is CASSLTLQSY.

The gene calls are TRBV29-1 and TRBJ1-6; 7 positions agree with TRBD1. Germline values: CDR1 SQVTM, CDR2 ANQGSEA. The ends lost 8 bases at V and 5 bases at J; junction bases unmatched: 15. This CDR3 is built from 16 residues. The CDR3 region is CSLYPPDRVDNSPLHF. CDR3 nucleotides: TGCAGCTTGTACCCTCCTGACAGGGTCGATAATTCACCCCTCCACTTT. Together with reference TRBV29-1 and TRBJ1-6, the CDR3 gives the full variable domain: SAVISQKPSRDICQRGTSLTIQCQVDSQVTMMFWYRQQPGQSLTLIATANQGSEATYESGFVIDKFPISRPNLTFSTLTVSNMSPEDSSIYLCSLYPPDRVDNSPLHFGNGTRLTVT.

The genes are TRBV4-2 and TRBJ2-7; the D gene is possibly TRBD2 (6 bases). The CDR3 consists of 14 residues. V gave up 1 base and J gave up 3 bases, with 10 bases separating them. The V gene's germline CDR1 is LGHNA and CDR2 YNFKEQ. The CDR3, as DNA: TGTGCCAGCAGCCAAGGGGGACTGTACTACGAGCAGTACTTC. Translated: CASSQGGLYYEQYF.

The rearrangement joins TRBV2 to TRBJ2-5; 9 nucleotides match TRBD1. Germline trimming cut 6 bases from V and 5 bases from J; bases unmatched to any gene: 4. The CDR3 length is 13 residues. Germline CDR1 SNHLY, CDR2 FYNNEI. This CDR3 reads CASRGTGLETQYF. The CDR3 DNA reads as TGTGCCAGCAGGGGGACAGGGTTGGAGACCCAGTACTTC.

There are many counts of this clonotype. The chain joins TRBV7-2 to TRBJ2-7, with D tentatively TRBD1 or TRBD2 (7 bases each). CDR1 SGHTA and CDR2 FQGNSA come from the germline V gene. V lost 1 base, J lost 4 bases, and 20 bases lay in between. The CDR3 is made up of 17 amino acids. The CDR3 spells CASSLVGGIGGLYEQYF. CDR3 nucleotide sequence: TGTGCCAGCAGCTTAGTGGGGGGGATAGGGGGCCTTTACGAGCAGTACTTC.

This clonotype was observed at least ten times. Germline is not matched at one junction end, which may reflect a read error. The chain uses TRBV12-3 or TRBV12-4 and TRBJ2-2; TRBD2 agrees at 9 bases. This CDR3 comprises 15 residues. Here the CDR3 DNA reads TGCGCCAGCAGCAGACTAGCGGTCAACACCGGGGAGCTGTTTTTT. It specifies CASSRLAVNTGELFF.

This clonotype was seen a handful of times. V usage is TRBV30 and J usage is TRBJ2-5, with D unclear. From germline, CDR1 is GTSNPN and CDR2 SVGIG (reference sequence). This CDR3 spans 13 amino acids. Trimming took 7 bases from V and 2 from J, leaving 14 bases between them. The CDR3 nucleotides read TGTGCCTCTGTTGGGGTACGGCAAGAGACCCAGTACTTC. Translation gives CASVGVRQETQYF.

The genes are TRBV10-3 and TRBJ2-5, with D tentatively TRBD2 (6 bases). The germline V and J ends were trimmed by 11 bases and 5 bases, with 15 bases remaining between them. Germline values: CDR1 ENHRY, CDR2 SYGVKD. The CDR3 is made up of 12 amino acids. The CDR3 loop is CAGSGPGETQYF. CDR3 sequence (DNA): TGTGCCGGAAGCGGGCCGGGGGAGACCCAGTACTTC.

CDR3 sequence (DNA): TGCAGCGTCATCGGGACAGGGACCACCTACGAGCAGTACTTC. The encoded protein is CSVIGTGTTYEQYF. The chain couples TRBV29-1 to TRBJ2-7, with 9 positions matching TRBD1. The trim removed 6 bases at V and 2 bases at J, leaving 8 bases unmatched. This CDR3 has 14 amino acids. The germline gives CDR1 SQVTM, CDR2 ANQGSEA.

Concerning this clonotype itself: Since a much larger clone is just one base distant, this may be a read error. The CDR3 nucleotides read TGTGCCAGCAGTTTCTGGGATAGGGACACTGAAGCTTTCTTT. This codes for CASSFWDRDTEAFF. The rearrangement links TRBV19 to TRBJ1-1; D unclear. There are 14 residues in the CDR3. Deletions cut 9 bases from V and 3 bases from J, with 17 bases between. In germline, CDR1 is LNHDA, CDR2 SQIVND (reference sequence).

This clonotype was observed at least ten times. The rearrangement uses TRBV2 and TRBJ1-1; no clear D. V lost 9 bases and J lost 8, with 10 bases in between. Germline V gene lookup returns CDR1 SNHLY and CDR2 FYNNEI. CDR3 size: 10 residues. CDR3 nucleotide sequence: TGTGCCAGGAGATACGGGGAAGCTTTCTTT. Translated, it gives CARRYGEAFF.

The rearrangement links TRBV7-2 to TRBJ1-1; 8 bases line up with TRBD1. The CDR3 totals 15 residues. With 9 bases clipped from V and 0 bases from J, the junction kept 9 bases outside the gene matches. Germline CDR1 is SGHTA and CDR2 is FQGNSA. The CDR3 DNA follows: TGTGCCAGTAGTCTGACAGGGGCCGTGAACACTGAAGCTTTCTTT. It encodes CASSLTGAVNTEAFF.

The CDR3 DNA reads TGTGCCAGCAGGACAGGGGGCGCAGGTGGAGTCAATCAGCCCCAGCATTTT. It is translated as CASRTGGAGGVNQPQHF. The chain recombines TRBV6-5 with TRBJ1-5, with TRBD1 matching 10 bases. Looked up from germline, CDR1 is MNHEY and CDR2 is SVGAGI. The trim removed 6 bases at V and 3 bases at J, leaving 11 bases unmatched. This CDR3 comprises 17 residues.

This clonotype was seen ten or more times. This chain uses TRBV2 with TRBJ1-6, with D uncertain. Germline CDR1 and CDR2: SNHLY and FYNNEI. V lost 4 bases, J lost 10 bases, and 20 bases lay in between. The CDR3 consists of 16 residues. CDR3 residues: CASSGRGFRVDSPLHF. DNA for the CDR3: TGTGCCAGCAGTGGACGGGGTTTTAGAGTTGACTCACCCCTCCACTTT.

CDR3 nucleotides: TGCAGTGCTAGGCAGGGTACCGGCAATCAGCCCCAGCATTTT. Protein: CSARQGTGNQPQHF. The rearrangement joins TRBV20-1 to TRBJ1-5; TRBD1 might be the D (5 bases). CDR1 is DFQATT and CDR2 is SNEGSKA in the germline V gene (reference sequence). The CDR3 runs to 14 residues. V was trimmed by 3 bases and J by 2 bases, leaving 11 bases between them.

This clonotype was counted once. The V and J genes are TRBV7-2 and TRBJ2-7; D perhaps matches TRBD2 (6 bases). The germline V gene encodes CDR1 SGHTA and CDR2 FQGNSA. This CDR3 region has 14 residues. V lost 5 bases, J lost 3 bases, and 14 bases lay in between. This CDR3 reads CASSLGLRVYEQYF. The CDR3, as DNA: TGTGCCAGCAGCCTGGGACTGCGAGTCTACGAGCAGTACTTC.

This clonotype was seen repeatedly, ten times or more. The rearrangement links TRBV7-3 to TRBJ2-6, with 9 positions matching TRBD1. This CDR3 spans 19 amino acids. Germline V gene sequence: CDR1 SGHTA, CDR2 FQGTGA. The junction had 10 bases not matched to a gene; V was cut back by 0 bases and J by 4 bases. The CDR3, as DNA: TGTGCCAGCAGCTTAACCCCCCTCGACAGGGGGAGAGGGGCCAACGTCCTGACTTTC. Protein: CASSLTPLDRGRGANVLTF.

The chain has TRBV5-1 and TRBJ2-5, with 14 bases that match TRBD2. V dropped 4 bases and J dropped 5; count of bases not matched to a gene: 7. Germline V gene lookup returns CDR1 SGHRS and CDR2 YFSETQ. The CDR3 is 16 residues long. CDR3 amino acids: CASSTGTSGSVETQYF. DNA for the CDR3: TGCGCCAGCAGCACCGGGACTAGCGGGAGCGTGGAGACCCAGTACTTC. Based on the CDR3 plus reference TRBV5-1 and TRBJ2-5, the full variable domain is KAGVTQTPRYLIKTRGQQVTLSCSPISGHRSVSWYQQTPGQGLQFLFEYFSETQRNKGNFPGRFSGRQFSNSRSEMNVSTLELGDSALYLCASSTGTSGSVETQYFGPGTRLLVL.

The J gene is TRBJ2-3, the V gene TRBV20-1, with D unclear. Germline V lookup: CDR1 DFQATT, CDR2 SNEGSKA (reference sequence). The V end lost 1 base, the J end lost 14 bases, and 22 bases lay between the germline ends. The CDR3 loop spans 14 amino acids. The CDR3 loop is CSARGVDPWIDMYF. The CDR3 DNA reads TGCAGTGCTAGAGGGGTCGACCCCTGGATTGATATGTATTTT.

This clonotype occurred a few times. V usage is TRBV7-2 and J usage is TRBJ2-1; D possibly corresponds to TRBD1 (6 bases). The CDR3 sequence is 16 residues long. Germline CDR1 is SGHTA and CDR2 is FQGNSA. V was shortened by 1 base and J by 2 bases, with 12 bases between the two germline ends. CDR3 amino acids: CASSLGRTVPYNEQFF. The CDR3 DNA reads as TGTGCCAGCAGCTTAGGTCGGACAGTCCCCTACAATGAGCAGTTCTTC.

This chain links TRBV7-3 with TRBJ2-7; 7 nucleotides agree with TRBD2. CDR3 size: 14 residues. Germline CDR1 is SGHTA and CDR2 is FQGTGA. Germline trimming cut 9 bases from V and 1 base from J; bases unmatched to any gene: 9. The CDR3 spells CARERDSISYEQYF. The CDR3 DNA follows: TGTGCCAGGGAGCGGGACTCCATTTCCTACGAGCAGTACTTC.

The chain carries TRBV19 and TRBJ2-2; maybe TRBD1 (5 bases). This CDR3 contains 14 residues. The V end lost 7 bases, the J end lost 6 bases, and 15 bases lay between the germline ends. CDR1 is LNHDA, CDR2 SQIVND, per germline (reference sequence). For the CDR3, the DNA is TGTGCCAGTAAGGTCCAGGGTTGGGCCGGGGAGCTGTTTTTT. The encoded protein is CASKVQGWAGELFF.

Details on this clonotype: This may arise from a read error, as a much more abundant clone is one base away. This chain connects TRBV19 to TRBJ1-3, with 7 bases identical to TRBD1. Germline values: CDR1 LNHDA, CDR2 SQIVND (reference sequence). The CDR3 is 15 amino acids. CDR3 nucleotides: TGTGTCAGTACAAGAGGGGGCGCATATGGAAACACCATATATTTT. Encoded protein: CVSTRGGAYGNTIYF.